This T cell receptor beta chain was identified in a study of blood T cell repertoires in COVID-19. About the study: Acute-phase and convalescent COVID-19 samples originated in the United States, Italy and Spain. Sample material is recorded as cDNA or gDNA derived from T cells, B-cell-depleted T cells, or PBMCs.

Original analysis: The assay estimated nucleated cells by amplifying reference gene primers. The method was immunoSEQ multiplex PCR; TCRdb's version includes in-frame clones alone and lacks a portion of them. That table is the source of V, J and clone size, and D and trimming were worked out from the DNA. The repertoire holds about 230,000 clones, with over 80% as singletons. Per germline, CDR1 SEHNR and CDR2 FQNEAQ (reference sequence). The CDR3 is 15 residues long. V was pared by 10 bases and J by 4 bases, with 12 bases of the junction left unmatched. V usage is TRBV7-9 and J usage is TRBJ1-4, with TRBD1 matching 7 bases. This receptor was obtained from a woman in her seventies with active or convalescent COVID-19. Sequenced input: peripheral blood. The CDR3 reads CAIGSGTAFNEKLFF. DNA for the CDR3: TGTGCCATCGGGTCCGGGACAGCTTTTAATGAAAAACTGTTTTTT.